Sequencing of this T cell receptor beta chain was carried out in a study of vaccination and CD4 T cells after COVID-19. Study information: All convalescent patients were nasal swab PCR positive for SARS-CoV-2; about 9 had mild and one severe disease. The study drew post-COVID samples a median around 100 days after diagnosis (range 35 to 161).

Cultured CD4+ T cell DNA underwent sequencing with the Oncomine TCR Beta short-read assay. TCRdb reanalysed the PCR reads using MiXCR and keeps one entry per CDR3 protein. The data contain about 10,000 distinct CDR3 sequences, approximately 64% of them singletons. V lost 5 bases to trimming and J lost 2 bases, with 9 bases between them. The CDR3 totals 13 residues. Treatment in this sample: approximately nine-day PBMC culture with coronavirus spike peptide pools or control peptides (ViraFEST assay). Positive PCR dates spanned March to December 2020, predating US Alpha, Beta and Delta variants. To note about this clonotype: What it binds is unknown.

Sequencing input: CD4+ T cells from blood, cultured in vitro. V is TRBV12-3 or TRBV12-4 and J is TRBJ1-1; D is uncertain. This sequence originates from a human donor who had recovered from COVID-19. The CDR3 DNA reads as TGTGCCAGCAGTCCCTGGTTCAACACTGAAGCTTTCTTT. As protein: CASSPWFNTEAFF.